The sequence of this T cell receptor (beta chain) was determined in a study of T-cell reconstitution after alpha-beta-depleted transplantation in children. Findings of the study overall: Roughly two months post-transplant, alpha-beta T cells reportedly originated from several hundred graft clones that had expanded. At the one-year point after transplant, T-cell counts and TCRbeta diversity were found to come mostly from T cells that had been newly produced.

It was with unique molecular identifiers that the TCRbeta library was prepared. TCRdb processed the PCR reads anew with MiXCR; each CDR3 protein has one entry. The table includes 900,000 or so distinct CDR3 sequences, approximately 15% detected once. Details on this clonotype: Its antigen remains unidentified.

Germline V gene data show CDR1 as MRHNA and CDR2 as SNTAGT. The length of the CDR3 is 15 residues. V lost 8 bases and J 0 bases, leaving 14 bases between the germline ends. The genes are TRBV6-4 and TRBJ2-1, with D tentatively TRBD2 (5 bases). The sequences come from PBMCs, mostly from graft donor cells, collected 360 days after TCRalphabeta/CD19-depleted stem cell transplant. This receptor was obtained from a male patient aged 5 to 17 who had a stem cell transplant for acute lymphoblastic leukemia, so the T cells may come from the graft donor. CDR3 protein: CASRKSGSSYNEQFF. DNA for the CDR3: TGTGCCAGCCGAAAGAGCGGTAGCTCCTACAATGAGCAGTTCTTC.